The 7 T cell receptor beta chains below were found in one sample sequenced in a study of T cell responses to AZD1222 COVID-19 vaccine. The table came from immunoSEQ multiplex PCR; TCRdb's copy has only in-frame clones and leaves some out. Found here are about 73,000 clones, roughly 89% of them singletons; the top ten hold 9% to 9.5%. Sequences were derived from peripheral blood, sampled 28 days after the second AZD1222 dose. Source of these receptors: an adult who received the AZD1222 COVID-19 vaccine.

The gene calls are TRBV7-2 and TRBJ2-3; 9 bases align to TRBD2. Per germline, CDR1 SGHTA and CDR2 FQGNSA. The CDR3 runs 15 residues. Losses at the gene ends were 0 bases for V and 4 bases for J; bases not matched to a gene: 2. The CDR3 protein is CASSLARGRADTQYF. CDR3 sequence (DNA): TGTGCCAGCAGCTTAGCACGCGGGAGGGCAGATACGCAGTATTTT.

The V call is TRBV12-3 or TRBV12-4, the J call TRBJ1-2; maybe TRBD1 (6 bases). The CDR3 contains 13 residues. The germline V and J ends were trimmed by 3 bases and 8 bases, with 13 bases remaining between them. CDR3 sequence: CASSFGGTEGYTF. DNA for the CDR3: TGTGCCAGCAGTTTTGGGGGCACAGAGGGCTACACCTTC.

The gene calls are TRBV29-1 and TRBJ1-5, with a possible D match to TRBD1 (6 bases). CDR1 SQVTM and CDR2 ANQGSEA come from the germline V gene. CDR3 length: 13 amino acids. Trimming shortened V by 5 bases and J by 4 bases, and 12 bases separated the two germline ends. In DNA form, the CDR3 reads TGCAGCGTTACGACAGGTACAAATCAGCCCCAGCATTTT. Protein sequence: CSVTTGTNQPQHF.

This rearrangement joins TRBV4-2 to TRBJ2-7; D uncertain. The CDR3 length is 14 residues. Deletions cut 1 base from V and 3 bases from J, with 10 bases between. Germline assignment: CDR1 LGHNA and CDR2 YNFKEQ. DNA of the CDR3: TGTGCCAGCAGCCAAGTAGGTTTCAACTACGAGCAGTACTTC. Translated, it gives CASSQVGFNYEQYF.

V gene TRBV2 combines with J gene TRBJ1-4, with D possibly TRBD1 on 6 matching bases. Deletions cut 10 bases from V and 8 bases from J, with 14 bases between. Germline V gene lookup returns CDR1 SNHLY and CDR2 FYNNEI. CDR3 length: 12 amino acids. For the CDR3, the DNA is TGTGCCACAAACAGGGTAGGGGAAAAACTGTTTTTT. Encoded protein: CATNRVGEKLFF.

The rearrangement joins TRBV15 to TRBJ1-5, with unresolved D. V lost 5 bases, J lost 0 bases, and 14 bases lay in between. This CDR3 has 16 amino acids. The germline CDR1 and CDR2 sequences are LNHNV and YYDKDF (reference sequence). CDR3 in amino acids: CATSPHPGYSNQPQHF. CDR3 DNA sequence: TGTGCCACCAGCCCCCACCCGGGCTATAGCAATCAGCCCCAGCATTTT.

The J gene is TRBJ2-2, the V gene TRBV3-1 (or the pseudogene TRBV3-2); 10 bases agree with TRBD2. This CDR3 is built from 17 residues. Trimming cost V 2 bases and J 5 bases; bases outside gene matches: 8. Germline CDR1 reads LGHDT; CDR2 reads YNNKEL (reference sequence). The CDR3 region has the DNA TGTGCCAGCAGCCAACCGTTGGCTAGCGGGAGAACCGGGGAGCTGTTTTTT. This translates into CASSQPLASGRTGELFF.